The source of this T cell receptor (beta chain) is a study of blood T cell repertoires in COVID-19. Study-level information: The analysed material was cDNA or gDNA that came from T cells, B-cell-depleted T cells, or PBMCs.

Participants came from some 26 US areas, aged about 18 to 95 years. Grouping used clinical history reported by participants in a survey and questionnaire. Sequencing used immunoSEQ multiplex PCR; TCRdb keeps in-frame clones, though not all of them. The table includes about 400,000 clones, approximately 90% detected once. The germline V gene has CDR1 SGHAT and CDR2 FQDESV (reference sequence). V was trimmed by 8 bases and J by 2 bases, leaving 20 bases between them. The CDR3 is made up of 16 amino acids. The V call is TRBV11-1, the J call TRBJ2-3, with a tentative D call TRBD2 (7 bases). The TCR originated in a woman aged 18-35 years with acute COVID-19. Sequenced sample: PBMCs or T cells enriched from blood (not recorded which). The CDR3: CASGRVGGPDTDTQYF. The CDR3 coding sequence is TGTGCCAGCGGCAGGGTGGGGGGGCCGGACACAGATACGCAGTATTTT.